This T cell receptor (beta chain) was observed in a study of T cell responses to AZD1222 COVID-19 vaccine. Study-wide points: Researchers report vaccine-associated CD4 TCRs spanning spike, with dominance at 160-218 and 743-854. Vaccination with two AZD1222 doses was followed by a rise in Spike-specific TCR breadth and depth.

Here immunoSEQ multiplex PCR was the method, and the copy in TCRdb shows in-frame clones only, minus some. The profile shows tens of thousands of clones, 75% to 95% of them singletons. On this clone: No antigen is known for it.

Germline V gene lookup returns CDR1 SGDLS and CDR2 YYNGEE. This CDR3 has 16 residues. The V and J ends lost 1 base and 7 bases respectively, with 15 bases between them. This clonotype was obtained from an adult in good health. The sample here was peripheral blood, taken on day 0 of MenACWY control vaccination. The chain recombines TRBV9 with TRBJ1-6; D might be TRBD1 (6 bases). The CDR3 here is CASSVSLGGGNSPLHF. The CDR3 DNA reads TGTGCCAGCAGCGTATCCCTCGGAGGGGGGAATTCACCCCTCCACTTT.